A selection of T cell receptor beta chains follows, all from one sample in a study of T cells after yellow fever vaccination. TCRdb passed the 5' RACE reads through MiXCR, listing each CDR3 protein once. The sample lists just under 600,000 distinct CDR3 sequences; 13% were seen once. The sequencing here drew on PBMCs, taken on the day of the yellow fever booster vaccination. The receptors originated from a young man who received the YFV17D yellow fever vaccine. The CDR3 runs from the conserved cysteine through the conserved F or W. Fields, in order: V gene, J gene, clone size, D gene, CDR3 protein, CDR3 DNA. A D gene is named only where the DNA matches it firmly. Clone size is shown for a subset of rows, as once, few, many or a class of expanded clone.

v_call: TRBV11-3
j_call: TRBJ2-2
clone_size: few
d_call: TRBD2
cdr3_aa: CASSFAGEGTGELFF
cdr3_nt: TGTGCCAGCAGCTTCGCGGGAGAGGGCACCGGGGAGCTGTTTTTT

v_call: TRBV7-9
j_call: TRBJ1-2
clone_size: .
d_call: TRBD1
cdr3_aa: CASSSGQFIYGYTF
cdr3_nt: TGTGCCAGCAGCTCGGGACAGTTTATCTATGGCTACACCTTC

v_call: TRBV7-2
j_call: TRBJ1-3
clone_size: few
d_call: .
cdr3_aa: CASSSRTGSGNTIYF
cdr3_nt: TGTGCCAGCAGCTCGCGTACAGGGTCCGGAAACACCATATATTTT

v_call: TRBV20-1
j_call: TRBJ2-7
clone_size: .
d_call: TRBD2
cdr3_aa: CSARDPTSPTSYEQYF
cdr3_nt: TGCAGTGCTAGAGACCCGACTAGCCCCACCTCGTACGAGCAGTACTTC

v_call: TRBV28
j_call: TRBJ1-4
clone_size: .
d_call: .
cdr3_aa: CASSPGQQNEKLFF
cdr3_nt: TGTGCCAGCAGTCCCGGACAGCAAAATGAAAAACTGTTTTTT

v_call: TRBV15
j_call: TRBJ2-7
clone_size: many
d_call: .
cdr3_aa: CATSREASSYEQYF
cdr3_nt: TGTGCCACCAGCAGAGAAGCGAGTTCCTACGAGCAGTACTTC

v_call: TRBV20-1
j_call: TRBJ2-7
clone_size: few
d_call: .
cdr3_aa: CSARDPGQGWEQYF
cdr3_nt: TGCAGTGCTAGAGATCCAGGGCAGGGCTGGGAGCAGTACTTC

v_call: TRBV20-1
j_call: TRBJ2-1
clone_size: few
d_call: TRBD1
cdr3_aa: CSASGQGAVASEQFF
cdr3_nt: TGCAGTGCTAGCGGACAGGGGGCCGTTGCGAGTGAGCAGTTCTTC

v_call: TRBV12-3/TRBV12-4
j_call: TRBJ2-3
clone_size: many
d_call: TRBD2
cdr3_aa: CASRRAGGDTDTQYF
cdr3_nt: TGTGCCAGCAGAAGAGCGGGGGGGGACACAGATACGCAGTATTTT

v_call: TRBV19
j_call: TRBJ1-5
clone_size: few
d_call: .
cdr3_aa: CASSLLDGNQPQHF
cdr3_nt: TGTGCCAGTAGTCTCTTGGATGGGAATCAGCCCCAGCATTTT

v_call: TRBV7-6
j_call: TRBJ2-7
clone_size: few
d_call: TRBD2
cdr3_aa: CASSYRRPAGDGSYEQYF
cdr3_nt: TGTGCCAGCAGCTACCGCCGCCCAGCGGGAGACGGTTCCTACGAGCAGTACTTC

v_call: TRBV20-1
j_call: TRBJ2-5
clone_size: few
d_call: .
cdr3_aa: CSASRIQETQYF
cdr3_nt: TGCAGTGCTAGCCGGATCCAAGAGACCCAGTACTTC

v_call: TRBV20-1
j_call: TRBJ2-5
clone_size: .
d_call: .
cdr3_aa: CSASTGRMETQYF
cdr3_nt: TGCAGTGCTAGTACGGGAAGGATGGAGACCCAGTACTTC

v_call: TRBV6-1
j_call: TRBJ1-3
clone_size: few
d_call: .
cdr3_aa: CASSPGWDTIYF
cdr3_nt: TGTGCCAGCAGTCCAGGATGGGACACCATATATTTT

v_call: TRBV19
j_call: TRBJ1-5
clone_size: .
d_call: TRBD1
cdr3_aa: CASWGQDQPQHF
cdr3_nt: TGTGCCAGTTGGGGACAGGACCAGCCCCAGCATTTT

v_call: TRBV3-1
j_call: TRBJ2-3
clone_size: few
d_call: .
cdr3_aa: CASSPMGGGTDTQYF
cdr3_nt: TGTGCCAGCAGCCCGATGGGCGGAGGGACAGATACGCAGTATTTT

v_call: TRBV5-1
j_call: TRBJ2-7
clone_size: .
d_call: TRBD1
cdr3_aa: CASSLPLTGSSYEQYF
cdr3_nt: TGCGCCAGCAGCTTGCCACTGACAGGGAGCTCCTACGAGCAGTACTTC

v_call: TRBV25-1
j_call: TRBJ1-1
clone_size: few
d_call: TRBD1
cdr3_aa: CASSRTGAGTEAFF
cdr3_nt: TGTGCCAGCAGCCGGACAGGGGCCGGCACTGAAGCTTTCTTT

v_call: TRBV28
j_call: TRBJ2-5
clone_size: once
d_call: .
cdr3_aa: CASSLRRLSQYF
cdr3_nt: TGTGCCAGCAGCCTACGTCGTCTTTCCCAGTACTTC

v_call: TRBV30
j_call: TRBJ2-2
clone_size: few
d_call: .
cdr3_aa: CAWSVRVRNTGELFF
cdr3_nt: TGTGCCTGGAGTGTACGGGTCAGAAACACCGGGGAGCTGTTTTTT

v_call: TRBV4-3
j_call: TRBJ1-1
clone_size: few
d_call: TRBD1
cdr3_aa: CASSQDSAGGTEAFF
cdr3_nt: TGCGCCAGCAGCCAAGATTCAGCAGGGGGCACTGAAGCTTTCTTT

v_call: TRBV4-3
j_call: TRBJ2-5
clone_size: .
d_call: .
cdr3_aa: CASSQDLVETQYF
cdr3_nt: TGCGCCAGCAGCCAAGATCTAGTAGAGACCCAGTACTTC

v_call: TRBV4-3
j_call: TRBJ2-1
clone_size: few
d_call: TRBD2
cdr3_aa: CASSQEGLAGTEQFF
cdr3_nt: TGCGCCAGCAGCCAAGAAGGACTAGCGGGAACTGAGCAGTTCTTC

v_call: TRBV24-1
j_call: TRBJ2-7
clone_size: few
d_call: TRBD2
cdr3_aa: CATSDLKSSGGEQYF
cdr3_nt: TGTGCCACCAGTGATTTGAAATCAAGCGGGGGCGAGCAGTACTTC

v_call: TRBV19
j_call: TRBJ2-3
clone_size: few
d_call: .
cdr3_aa: CASSTRRGISPDTQYF
cdr3_nt: TGTGCCAGTAGTACCCGTAGGGGGATAAGCCCAGATACGCAGTATTTT

v_call: TRBV5-1
j_call: TRBJ2-7
clone_size: .
d_call: TRBD2
cdr3_aa: CASSPTSGSFHEQYF
cdr3_nt: TGCGCCAGCAGCCCTACTAGCGGGAGTTTCCACGAGCAGTACTTC